The subject of this entry is one T cell receptor (beta chain). Some clones are missing from TCRdb's copy, which holds only in-frame ones; the method was immunoSEQ multiplex PCR. The repertoire holds around 95,000 clones, with 88% as singletons. These data come from a study of identifying expanded T cells in peripheral blood. The CDR3 length is 14 residues. Trimming stripped 3 bases from V and 4 bases from J, with 12 bases between. Germline lookup yields CDR1 SNHLY and CDR2 FYNNEI. V gene TRBV2 combines with J gene TRBJ1-1; possible D gene TRBD1, 5 bases. Sequenced material: blood. The TCR sequence derives from a person aged 18 to 75 in good health. The CDR3 DNA reads as TGTGCCAGCAGTGATCTGGGGGGGTCCACTGAAGCTTTCTTT. It is translated as CASSDLGGSTEAFF.